This T cell receptor beta chain is from a study of beta chain features in type 1 diabetes. Study observations and caveats: Patients' naive, central memory and Treg TCRB repertoires seemed closer to one another than those of healthy donors. A moderate, significant TCRB CDR3 shortening appeared in type 1 diabetes across four CD4+ subsets.

Sequenced material consisted of expressed TCRB transcripts (all of the isolated RNA was reverse transcribed). Only in-frame clones appear in the TCRdb table, and some are missing; sequencing was by immunoSEQ multiplex PCR. The sample lists more than 250,000 clones; around 24% were seen once. The CDR3 spans 15 residues. J gave up 3 bases and V 2 bases, and 6 bases lay outside the gene matches. The germline V gene has CDR1 SGHNT and CDR2 YYREEE (reference sequence). For this clone: What it binds is unknown.

The TCR sequence derives from a woman aged 25 to 39 with type 1 diabetes. Sample: naive CD4+ T cells from blood. V gene TRBV5-4 combines with J gene TRBJ2-5; TRBD2 aligns across 8 bases. This CDR3 is CASSLWVAGKETQYF. The CDR3 bases are TGTGCCAGCAGCTTATGGGTAGCGGGAAAAGAGACCCAGTACTTC. Looking up the rest from reference TRBV5-4 and TRBJ2-5 gives the full variable domain: ETGVTQSPTHLIKTRGQQVTLRCSSQSGHNTVSWYQQALGQGPQFIFQYYREEENGRGNFPPRFSGLQFPNYSSELNVNALELDDSALYLCASSLWVAGKETQYFGPGTRLLVL.